The rows below give T cell receptor beta chains drawn from one sample of a study of chemoradiotherapy in HPV16-positive cancers. The method was immunoSEQ multiplex PCR; TCRdb's version includes in-frame clones alone and lacks a portion of them. This sample's table has some 84 clones. This material consisted of tumor tissue, taken from a patient who underwent chemoradiotherapy. These receptors all stem from a human donor with HPV-associated anogenital cancer. Both conserved end residues are part of each CDR3. The order of the fields is J gene, D gene, clone size, V gene, CDR3 protein, CDR3 DNA. The D gene is left open where the match is weak. A clone size is listed for some rows: how often the clone was seen (once, few, many), or a class if it is expanded.

>TRBJ1-5|-|once|TRBV4-3
CASSQDLNQPQHF
TGCGCCAGCAGCCAAGATTTGAATCAGCCCCAGCATTTT
>TRBJ1-1|TRBD1|once|TRBV5-4
CASSLVGGWLTEAFF
TGTGCCAGCAGCTTGGTAGGGGGCTGGCTCACTGAAGCTTTCTTT
>TRBJ1-5|TRBD1|-|TRBV12-5
CASGSSDRGNQPQHF
TGTGCTAGTGGTTCCTCCGACAGGGGCAATCAGCCCCAGCATTTT
>TRBJ1-6|-|-|TRBV6-1
CASSEGVGITSYNSPLHF
TGTGCCAGCAGTGAGGGGGTAGGCATCACCTCCTATAATTCACCCCTCCACTTT
>TRBJ2-1|TRBD2|-|TRBV9
CASSRLTSGSHNEQFF
TGTGCCAGCAGCCGTCTCACTAGCGGGAGCCACAATGAGCAGTTCTTC
>TRBJ2-7|-|-|TRBV4-3
CASSQESGNEQYF
TGCGCCAGCAGCCAAGAGTCAGGGAACGAGCAGTACTTC
>TRBJ2-2|TRBD1|-|TRBV14
CASSSPGTALLNTGELFF
TGTGCCAGCAGCTCCCCCGGGACAGCACTTTTGAACACCGGGGAGCTGTTTTTT
>TRBJ1-4|TRBD1|-|TRBV28
CASSLLTGIRSTNEKLFF
TGTGCCAGCAGTTTACTGACAGGGATCAGATCAACTAATGAAAAACTGTTTTTT
>TRBJ1-1|-|-|TRBV28
CASSFTETGFEAFF
TGTGCCAGCAGTTTTACCGAGACCGGCTTTGAAGCTTTCTTT
>TRBJ1-1|-|-|TRBV6-1
CATMYREAFF
TGTGCCACCATGTACAGGGAAGCTTTCTTT
>TRBJ2-1|TRBD2|-|TRBV4-3
CASSQDSGGGNNEQFF
TGCGCCAGCAGCCAAGATTCGGGGGGGGGAAACAATGAGCAGTTCTTC
>TRBJ2-1|TRBD2|-|TRBV30
CALGLAGVYEQFF
TGTGCCTTAGGACTAGCGGGAGTCTATGAGCAGTTCTTC
>TRBJ2-7|TRBD1|-|TRBV7-3
CASSPSGTGTYEQYF
TGTGCCAGCAGCCCTTCCGGGACAGGTACCTACGAGCAGTACTTC